The 20 T cell receptor beta chains below come from one sample, sequenced in a study of blood T cells in healthy people across ages (dated by TCRdb to 2015 to 2017). The library was produced with 5' RACE. The reads were generated on an Illumina HiSeq 2500. The second PCR ran for roughly 7 to 12 cycles and used a J-beta primer mix along with a sample-barcoded 5' primer. TCRdb reworked the public reads: Q25 trimming with fastp, MiXCR clone assembly, productive beta chains retained. Identical CDR3 protein sequences are pooled into one entry, listed with their most common genes and DNA. The sample table records about 760,000 distinct CDR3 sequences; 20% to 30% of these occur just once. The ten largest clones capture 9.4% of the sample. The data also belong to a second study, concerning T cells of mothers and their children.

Sequenced input: blood. These receptors were taken from a boy younger than 18 in good health.

For this clonotype: The junction departs from the called germline gene at one end, perhaps through a read error. V usage is TRBV7-9 and J usage is TRBJ1-2; possibly TRBD1 for D (5 bases). The CDR3 covers 15 residues. Per the germline V gene, CDR1 is SEHNR and CDR2 is FQNEAQ (reference sequence). The CDR3 DNA is TGTGCCAGCAGCTTAGCGCCGGGGCAGGAATATGGCTTCACCTTC. Protein sequence: CASSLAPGQEYGFTF.

This clonotype was counted a few times. The chain carries TRBV6-5 and TRBJ1-6; perhaps TRBD1 as D (6 bases). Trimming pared 6 bases from V and 10 bases from J, leaving 19 bases between. CDR1 is MNHEY and CDR2 is SVGAGI in the germline V gene. This CDR3 comprises 15 residues. This CDR3 is CASRGLGGDGSPLHF. The CDR3 DNA reads as TGTGCCAGCAGAGGACTTGGGGGCGACGGCTCACCCCTCCACTTT.

This clonotype was detected only a few times. This CDR3 is CASSSSVAALAGNYEQYF. As DNA, the CDR3 is TGTGCCAGCAGCTCAAGCGTAGCCGCACTAGCGGGAAACTACGAGCAGTACTTC. The genes are TRBV7-2 and TRBJ2-7, with 10 bases lining up with TRBD2. This CDR3 has 18 residues. Germline-derived CDR1 and CDR2 are SGHTA and FQGNSA. V was clipped by 4 bases and J by 3 bases; unmatched bases: 15. The whole variable domain, remainder taken from reference TRBV7-2 and TRBJ2-7, is GAGVSQSPSNKVTEKGKDVELRCDPISGHTALYWYRQSLGQGLEFLIYFQGNSAPDKSGLPSDRFSAERTGGSVSTLTIQRTQQEDSAVYLCASSSSVAALAGNYEQYFGPGTRLTVT.

The chain joins TRBV5-1 to TRBJ1-1; D not certain. V lost 5 bases and J 4 bases, leaving 15 bases between the germline ends. In germline, CDR1 is SGHRS, CDR2 YFSETQ. The CDR3 runs to 14 residues. The CDR3 region has the DNA TGCGCCAGCAGTCCCGGGGAAGGAGGCACTGAAGCTTTCTTT. This sequence encodes CASSPGEGGTEAFF.

The chain has TRBV20-1 and TRBJ2-3, with 13 bases fitting TRBD2. Trimming at V came to 5 bases and at J to 1 base, leaving 6 bases not matched to a gene. The CDR3 loop spans 16 amino acids. Germline loops: CDR1 DFQATT, CDR2 SNEGSKA (reference sequence). This chain's CDR3 is CSASKGTSGGTDTQYF. The CDR3 DNA sequence: TGCAGTGCTTCAAAAGGGACTAGCGGGGGCACAGATACGCAGTATTTT.

This clonotype has only a few counts. The J gene is TRBJ2-7, the V gene TRBV11-2; 9 bases are shared with TRBD1. The CDR3 runs 15 residues. The junction had 10 bases not matched to a gene; V was cut back by 5 bases and J by 5 bases. From germline, CDR1 is SGHAT and CDR2 FQNNGV. This chain's CDR3 is CASSLQGTGGNEQYF. Written as DNA, the CDR3 is TGTGCCAGCAGCCTTCAGGGCACAGGGGGCAACGAGCAGTACTTC. The complete variable domain, with remaining parts taken from reference TRBV11-2 and TRBJ2-7, reads EAGVAQSPRYKIIEKRQSVAFWCNPISGHATLYWYQQILGQGPKLLIQFQNNGVVDDSQLPKDRFSAERLKGVDSTLKIQPAKLEDSAVYLCASSLQGTGGNEQYFGPGTRLTVT.

There are a few counts of this clonotype. The CDR3 bases are TGTGCCAGCAGGGGGGACAGGGGAGTCGAATCGGCCTATGAGCAGTTCTTC. As protein: CASRGDRGVESAYEQFF. The chain is built from TRBV12-3 or TRBV12-4 and TRBJ2-1; 10 nucleotides agree with TRBD1. The trim removed 6 bases at V and 8 bases at J, leaving 16 bases unmatched. This CDR3 has 17 amino acids.

This clonotype was found many times. J is TRBJ2-7 and V is TRBV28, with D hard to call. Trimming removed 5 bases from V and 4 bases from J, with 12 bases in between. Germline assignment: CDR1 MDHEN and CDR2 SYDVKM. CDR3 length: 13 residues. In DNA, the CDR3 is TGTGCCAGCAGTCTCCAAGGTCTATACGAGCAGTACTTC. It encodes CASSLQGLYEQYF.

The chain is built from TRBV9 and TRBJ2-3; unclear D gene. The V end was cut by 0 bases, the J end by 2 bases, with 10 bases between. The CDR3 spans 15 residues. From germline, CDR1 is SGDLS and CDR2 YYNGEE. DNA for the CDR3: TGTGCCAGCAGCGTAGGTATAGGGAACACAGATACGCAGTATTTT. It codes for CASSVGIGNTDTQYF.

This clonotype was counted between two and nine times. The rearrangement links TRBV20-1 to TRBJ2-3; the match to TRBD2 covers 15 bases. V trimming: 6 bases; J trimming: 6 bases; junction bases outside the gene matches: 13. CDR3 size: 17 residues. CDR1 and CDR2 from the germline V gene are DFQATT and SNEGSKA (reference sequence). The CDR3 protein is CSARWGLAGGPGDTQYF. The CDR3 coding sequence is TGCAGTGCCAGATGGGGACTAGCGGGAGGTCCCGGGGATACGCAGTATTTT.

This sequence joins TRBV29-1 and TRBJ1-2; D not certain. The V end was cut by 2 bases, the J end by 4 bases, with 8 bases between. There are 12 residues in the CDR3. Germline loops: CDR1 SQVTM, CDR2 ANQGSEA. The DNA of the CDR3 is TGCAGCGTTGAACGCTCAGGCTATGGCTACACCTTC. This translates into CSVERSGYGYTF.

This clonotype was detected only once. V gene TRBV12-3 or TRBV12-4 combines with J gene TRBJ2-5; 8 bases map to TRBD2. Trimming cost V 4 bases and J 2 bases; bases outside gene matches: 3. This CDR3 spans 14 amino acids. For the CDR3, the DNA is TGTGCCAGCAGTTCTAGCGGGCCTCAAGAGACCCAGTACTTC. Translated: CASSSSGPQETQYF.

The V call is TRBV20-1, the J call TRBJ2-3, with 10 bases fitting TRBD1. This CDR3 comprises 14 residues. Germline CDR1 DFQATT, CDR2 SNEGSKA (reference sequence). The trim removed 3 bases at V and 5 bases at J, leaving 5 bases unmatched. CDR3 nucleotides: TGCAGTGCTAGCGGCCGGACAGGGGGAGATACGCAGTATTTT. Protein product: CSASGRTGGDTQYF.

The chain links TRBV18 to TRBJ2-1; 9 nucleotides line up with TRBD2. Losses at the gene ends were 2 bases for V and 7 bases for J; bases not matched to a gene: 3. This CDR3 is built from 14 residues. CDR1 and CDR2 (germline): KGHSH, LQKENI. CDR3 loop: CASSPGTSPNEQFF. CDR3 coding DNA: TGTGCCAGCTCACCAGGGACTAGCCCAAATGAGCAGTTCTTC.

V gene TRBV10-3 combines with J gene TRBJ2-7; D unclear. Germline lookup yields CDR1 ENHRY and CDR2 SYGVKD. This CDR3 contains 15 residues. The V end lost 4 bases, the J end lost 0 bases, and 13 bases lay between the germline ends. The CDR3 spells CAISVSQSTSYEQYF. DNA for the CDR3: TGTGCCATCAGTGTGTCACAGTCAACCTCCTACGAGCAGTACTTC.

The V and J genes are TRBV20-1 and TRBJ2-2; maybe TRBD1 (6 bases). Trimming removed 3 bases at V and 7 bases at J, with 9 bases between. Germline V gives CDR1 DFQATT, CDR2 SNEGSKA (reference sequence). The CDR3 runs to 12 residues. This CDR3 is CSARQGNGELFF. CDR3 sequence (DNA): TGCAGTGCTAGGCAGGGGAACGGGGAGCTGTTTTTT.

Comments on this clonotype: A read error is possible here, since a much larger clone lies one base away. J is TRBJ1-1 and V is TRBV5-4; no clear D gene. Germline loops: CDR1 SGHNT, CDR2 YYREEE (reference sequence). V shed 2 bases and J shed 1 base, with 6 bases lying between them. The CDR3 is made up of 13 amino acids. CDR3 region: CASSFQENTEAFF. The CDR3 DNA reads as TGTGCCAGCAGCTTCCAGGAGAACACTGAAGCTTTCTTT.

The CDR3 region has the DNA TGCAGCGTTGAGGGCACCGGGGAGCTGTTTTTT. It translates to CSVEGTGELFF. V is TRBV29-1 and J is TRBJ2-2; D is unclear. Trimming cost V 3 bases and J 4 bases, with 3 bases left between them. Looked up from germline, CDR1 is SQVTM and CDR2 is ANQGSEA. The CDR3 consists of 11 residues.

The chain joins TRBV12-3 or TRBV12-4 to TRBJ2-5; D may be TRBD1 (5 bases). The V and J ends lost 8 bases and 2 bases respectively, with 15 bases between them. The CDR3 is made up of 14 amino acids. CDR3 loop: CASGFDRRQETQYF. In DNA form, the CDR3 reads TGTGCCAGCGGATTTGACAGAAGACAAGAGACCCAGTACTTC.

V is TRBV7-2 and J is TRBJ1-1, with 7 bases fitting TRBD1. The germline gives CDR1 SGHTA, CDR2 FQGNSA. After removal of 1 base from V and 6 bases from J, the junction contained 11 bases not matched to a gene. This CDR3 contains 16 residues. CDR3 sequence (DNA): TGTGCCAGCAGCTTAGTACCCCAGGGGGTAGAGCCTGAAGCTTTCTTT. This gives the protein CASSLVPQGVEPEAFF.